Presented here are 9 T cell receptor beta chains from one specimen sequenced in a study of T-cell reconstitution after alpha-beta-depleted transplantation in children. The TCRbeta library incorporated unique molecular identifiers. One entry per CDR3 protein results from TCRdb running MiXCR on the PCR reads. The table records about 70,000 distinct CDR3 sequences, about a tenth of them present only once. Sequencing used PBMCs, obtained before TCRalphabeta/CD19-depleted stem cell transplant. The receptor set was obtained from a boy younger than 18 with acute myeloid leukemia, due to receive a stem cell transplant.

In its sample, this clonotype was seen many times. The chain uses TRBV5-6 and TRBJ2-5, with D perhaps TRBD1 (5 bases). Trimming took off 5 bases at V and 6 bases at J, with 11 bases between the two ends. This CDR3 contains 12 residues. Germline CDR1 and CDR2: SGHDT and YYEEEE. CDR3 loop: CASRRQSKTQYF. CDR3 nucleotide sequence: TGTGCCAGCAGAAGACAGTCGAAGACCCAGTACTTC. Filled out from reference TRBV5-6 and TRBJ2-5, the complete variable domain reads DAGVTQSPTHLIKTRGQQVTLRCSPKSGHDTVSWYQQALGQGPQFIFQYYEEEERQRGNFPDRFSGHQFPNYSSELNVNALLLGDSALYLCASRRQSKTQYFGPGTRLLVL.

This sequence joins TRBV28 and TRBJ2-2; D not certain. V was pared by 8 bases and J by 1 base, with 8 bases between. Germline V gene data show CDR1 as MDHEN and CDR2 as SYDVKM. The CDR3 contains 13 residues. This chain's CDR3 is CASLAGNTGELFF. The CDR3 nucleotides read TGTGCCAGCTTAGCAGGGAACACCGGGGAGCTGTTTTTT.

This clonotype came up many times. This chain connects TRBV7-9 to TRBJ2-7; D not certain. The CDR3 is 13 amino acids. From germline, CDR1 is SEHNR and CDR2 FQNEAQ (reference sequence). Trimming cost V 4 bases and J 2 bases, with 9 bases left between them. The chain's CDR3 is CASSSLTPYEQYF. CDR3 bases: TGTGCCAGCAGCTCCCTAACCCCCTACGAGCAGTACTTC. Supplemented by reference TRBV7-9 and TRBJ2-7, the full variable domain reads DTGVSQNPRHKITKRGQNVTFRCDPISEHNRLYWYRQTLGQGPEFLTYFQNEAQLEKSRLLSDRFSAERPKGSFSTLEIQRTEQGDSAMYLCASSSLTPYEQYFGPGTRLTVT.

This clonotype was seen at least ten times. The V call is TRBV5-6, the J call TRBJ2-4; 10 nucleotides match TRBD2. The CDR3 consists of 17 residues. CDR1 SGHDT and CDR2 YYEEEE come from the germline V gene. V shed 1 base and J 0 bases; nucleotides not matched to a gene: 4. The CDR3 DNA follows: TGTGCCAGCAGCTTGATTTTAGCGGGAGGAGCCAAAAACATTCAGTACTTC. It specifies CASSLILAGGAKNIQYF.

At least ten counts were recorded for this clonotype. V gene TRBV7-9 combines with J gene TRBJ1-3, with TRBD1 as a possible D gene (5 bases). Deletions cut 4 bases from V and 4 bases from J, with 11 bases between. The V gene's germline CDR1 is SEHNR and CDR2 FQNEAQ (reference sequence). The CDR3 is 14 residues long. CDR3 in amino acids: CASSWQGYGNTIYF. In nucleotides, the CDR3 is TGTGCCAGCAGCTGGCAGGGTTACGGAAACACCATATATTTT.

This clonotype was found many times. The chain employs TRBV20-1 and TRBJ2-7, with D possibly TRBD2 on 7 matching bases. The germline V gene encodes CDR1 DFQATT and CDR2 SNEGSKA (reference sequence). V lost 4 bases and J 6 bases, leaving 22 bases between the germline ends. The CDR3 contains 15 residues. The CDR3 DNA reads as TGCAGTGCTATATGGTTTGCGGGGGCGCGGGTCGAGCAGTACTTC. It yields the protein CSAIWFAGARVEQYF.

This clonotype was seen ten or more times. The chain joins TRBV24-1 to TRBJ1-5; D not resolved. The CDR3 loop spans 13 amino acids. Deletions cut 6 bases from V and 5 bases from J, with 10 bases between. Germline V gene data show CDR1 as KGHDR and CDR2 as SFDVKD. The CDR3 DNA is TGTGCCACCAGTCCCGATGGTCATCAGCCCCAGCATTTT. This gives the protein CATSPDGHQPQHF.

In this sample, this clonotype turned up many times. The chain recombines TRBV12-3 or TRBV12-4 with TRBJ1-2; no reliable D call. This CDR3 contains 12 residues. V shed 2 bases and J shed 4 bases, with 5 bases lying between them. CDR3 region: CASSLFPYGYTF. The CDR3 DNA follows: TGTGCCAGCAGTTTATTCCCCTATGGCTACACCTTC.

This clonotype is a singleton in its sample. The chain recombines TRBV12-3 or TRBV12-4 with TRBJ1-5, with 10 bases that match TRBD1. Trimming cost V 1 base and J 12 bases; bases outside gene matches: 6. CDR3 length: 14 amino acids. CDR3 DNA: TGTGCCAGCAGTTTAGTAGCCGGGACAGGGGTCCAGCATTTT. Translating gives CASSLVAGTGVQHF.